Listed below are T cell receptor beta chains from one sample, sequenced in a study of identical twins. TCRdb re-derived calls from the 5' RACE reads in MiXCR, one entry per CDR3 protein. Of hundreds of thousands of distinct CDR3 sequences in the sample, around 7.4% were seen once. This sample also appeared in a second study, on yellow fever vaccine responses in identical twins.

Material for sequencing was PBMCs. The receptors stem from a woman between 18 and 29 years old in good health. The CDR3 runs from the conserved cysteine through the conserved F or W. D genes are given only for firm matches. Part of the rows lack a size; the others show once, few, many or a class for expanded clones.

j_call,clone_size,d_call,v_call,cdr3_nt,cdr3_aa
TRBJ1-4,many,NA,TRBV3-1,TGTGCCAGCAGCCCCGGGATGGGTGAAAAACTGTTTTTT,CASSPGMGEKLFF
TRBJ1-2,few,NA,TRBV19,TGTGCCAGTACTTCAAACCCGGGGCGCAGGGGAGCCTCTGGCTACACCTTC,CASTSNPGRRGASGYTF
TRBJ2-5,many,NA,TRBV7-2,TGTGCCAGCAGCACCAGTAGCGGTAGGGAGACCCAGTACTTC,CASSTSSGRETQYF
TRBJ2-1,few,TRBD2,TRBV5-1,TGCGCCAGCAGCTTGGTACCAGCGGGGGCCCCGGGGGAGCAGTTCTTC,CASSLVPAGAPGEQFF
TRBJ2-7,few,TRBD2,TRBV12-3/TRBV12-4,TGTGCCAGCAGCCCCCCGGGGACTAGCGGCGAGCAGTACTTC,CASSPPGTSGEQYF
TRBJ2-1,NA,TRBD2,TRBV28,TGTGCCAGCAGTTCTAGCGGGAGGAACAATGAGCAGTTCTTC,CASSSSGRNNEQFF
TRBJ2-5,few,NA,TRBV20-1,TGCAGTGCTAGAGAGCGGCCGGGACGGGCGAACTTC,CSARERPGRANF
TRBJ2-4,once,NA,TRBV2,TGTGCCAGCAGTACAGACCTAGCCAAAAACATTCAGTACTTC,CASSTDLAKNIQYF
TRBJ2-3,NA,TRBD2,TRBV11-2,TGTGCCAGCAGCATCACACCGGGACTAGGTACTACAGATACGCAGTATTTT,CASSITPGLGTTDTQYF
TRBJ2-1,many,NA,TRBV5-1,TGCGCCAGCAGCTTGCAAACCGGACTCTACAATGAGCAGTTCTTC,CASSLQTGLYNEQFF
TRBJ2-7,NA,NA,TRBV5-1,TGCGCCAGCAGCCCATACGGGATGGGGGCCTACGAGCAGTACTTC,CASSPYGMGAYEQYF
TRBJ2-2,NA,NA,TRBV20-1,TGCAGTGCTAGCGGGGGGCCCTACACCGGGGAGCTGTTTTTT,CSASGGPYTGELFF
TRBJ2-1,few,NA,TRBV12-3/TRBV12-4,TGTGCCAGCAGTTTATTGCAGGGAATAGCCTACAATGAGCAGTTCTTC,CASSLLQGIAYNEQFF
TRBJ2-2,NA,NA,TRBV6-5,TGTGCCAGCAGTCACGGTGCCAGGGCCACCGGGGAGCTGTTTTTT,CASSHGARATGELFF
TRBJ2-7,many,TRBD1,TRBV10-2,TGCGCCAGCACCCGAGGGACAGGGGGCGGCGAGCAGTACTTC,CASTRGTGGGEQYF
TRBJ2-5,many,NA,TRBV29-1,TGCAGCGCCCGACTGGGAGGCCAAGAGACCCAGTACTTC,CSARLGGQETQYF
TRBJ1-5,few,NA,TRBV12-3/TRBV12-4,TGTGCCAGCACGGGGAGCAATCAGCCCCAGCATTTT,CASTGSNQPQHF
TRBJ1-1,NA,NA,TRBV12-3/TRBV12-4,TGTGCCAGCATCCGAGGGGCGATGGAAGCTTTCTTT,CASIRGAMEAFF
TRBJ2-5,NA,TRBD2,TRBV20-1,TGCAGTGCTCGACTAGCGGGAGGCCCCGTGGGTGAGACCCAGTACTTC,CSARLAGGPVGETQYF
TRBJ2-3,NA,NA,TRBV5-4,TGTGCCAGCAGCCTTAAACCGACCCACACAGATACGCAGTATTTT,CASSLKPTHTDTQYF
TRBJ2-3,few,NA,TRBV7-2,TGTGCCAGCAGCTTATTACGAGGGCCCGTAGATACGCAGTATTTT,CASSLLRGPVDTQYF
TRBJ2-6,few,NA,TRBV5-1,TGCGCCAGCAGCTTGGGGTCCGGACACTCTGGGGCCAACGTCCTGACTTTC,CASSLGSGHSGANVLTF
TRBJ2-4,NA,NA,TRBV6-5,TGTGCCAGCAGTTCCGTAGGGTACGGAGCCAAAAACATTCAGTACTTC,CASSSVGYGAKNIQYF
TRBJ1-1,few,NA,TRBV3-1,TGTGCCAGCAGCTACGAGGGGGGACACCCGAACACTGAAGCTTTCTTT,CASSYEGGHPNTEAFF
TRBJ2-1,many,NA,TRBV12-3/TRBV12-4,TGTGCCAGCAGTCCCAGACTCGTTGCAAATGAGCAGTTCTTC,CASSPRLVANEQFF
TRBJ1-5,NA,NA,TRBV20-1,TGCTGTGCTAGTTTGTCCTGGGCAGGGGAAGCGAGCAATCAGCCCCAGCATTTT,CCASLSWAGEASNQPQHF
TRBJ2-5,few,NA,TRBV5-1,TGCGCCAGCAGTCCGGGGCACGGGGTAGAGACCCAGTACTTC,CASSPGHGVETQYF
TRBJ2-5,many,NA,TRBV12-3/TRBV12-4,TGTGCCAGCAGTTTTGGGACACAACAAGAGACCCAGTACTTC,CASSFGTQQETQYF
TRBJ2-1,NA,TRBD2,TRBV29-1,TGCGGCGTAGCTTATAGCGGGGGGGCGTCCAATGAGCAGTTCTTC,CGVAYSGGASNEQFF
TRBJ2-1,once,NA,TRBV29-1,TGCAGCGTTGGGGGGAATGTGCAGTTCTTC,CSVGGNVQFF
TRBJ2-5,NA,NA,TRBV7-8,TGTGCCAGCAGCTTAGCGGGGGGTCTACACCAAGAGACCCAGTACTTC,CASSLAGGLHQETQYF
TRBJ2-2,NA,TRBD1,TRBV7-9,TGTGCCAGCAGACAAGGGGTCAGGGGGCATGTCGGGGAGCTGTTTTTT,CASRQGVRGHVGELFF
TRBJ2-7,few,NA,TRBV12-3/TRBV12-4,TGTGCCAGCAGTTTATTGGTAGTGGGCCCCTACGAGCAGTACTTC,CASSLLVVGPYEQYF
TRBJ2-1,few,NA,TRBV6-5,TGTGCCAGCAGTTACTCGCAGGGGGGCGATGAGCAGTTCTTC,CASSYSQGGDEQFF
TRBJ2-3,many,NA,TRBV11-2,TGTGCCAGCACCCCTCAGGGGAGTAGCACAGATACGCAGTATTTT,CASTPQGSSTDTQYF
TRBJ2-2,many,NA,TRBV7-2,TGTGCCAGCAGCTTAGCGTTGTTGGGCAGCTCGAACACCGGGGAGCTGTTTTTT,CASSLALLGSSNTGELFF
TRBJ1-1,many,TRBD1,TRBV2,TGTGCCAGCAGTGATGGCGACAGGGGTTGGTCGGGTGAAGCTTTCTTT,CASSDGDRGWSGEAFF
TRBJ1-1,few,NA,TRBV29-1,TGCAGCGTTGATCCCTTGGGGAACACTGAAGCTTTCTTT,CSVDPLGNTEAFF
TRBJ1-5,many,TRBD1,TRBV12-3/TRBV12-4,TGTGCCAGCATGTGGGCTGGGACAGAGGGGACTAGCAATCAGCCCCAGCATTTT,CASMWAGTEGTSNQPQHF
TRBJ1-3,few,NA,TRBV6-4,TGTGCCAGCAGTGAGAATACCTCTGGAAACACCATATATTTT,CASSENTSGNTIYF
TRBJ2-1,few,NA,TRBV19,TGTGCCAGTAGTATTGGGGGATCCTACAATGAGCAGTTCTTC,CASSIGGSYNEQFF
TRBJ1-1,many,NA,TRBV5-1,TGCGCCAGCAGCTTAGGAAAGAACACTGAAGCTTTCTTT,CASSLGKNTEAFF
TRBJ2-1,many,TRBD2,TRBV3-1,TGTGCCAGCAACGCTAGACTAGCGGGGAACAATGAGCAGTTCTTC,CASNARLAGNNEQFF
TRBJ2-5,many,TRBD2,TRBV12-3/TRBV12-4,TGTGCCAGCAGCCGTGGACTAGTCGGGGAGACCCAGTACTTC,CASSRGLVGETQYF
TRBJ1-4,NA,TRBD1,TRBV2,TGTGCCAGCAAGGGACAGGGGGAAAAACTGTTTTTT,CASKGQGEKLFF
TRBJ2-7,many,TRBD1,TRBV2,TGTGCCAGCAGGTGGAGACAGGGCTACGAGCAGTACTTC,CASRWRQGYEQYF
TRBJ2-1,NA,NA,TRBV2,TGTGCCAGCAGTGATATGGGCCCCGGCAATGAGCAGTTCTTC,CASSDMGPGNEQFF
TRBJ2-7,many,NA,TRBV7-2,TGTGCCAGCAGCCCCGGGTCCCAGGCCGAGCAGTACTTC,CASSPGSQAEQYF